The 23 T cell receptor beta chains given below trace back to one sample, sequenced in a study of T cell responses to AZD1222 COVID-19 vaccine. Method: immunoSEQ multiplex PCR; TCRdb's copy keeps in-frame clones and lacks some. The sample carries some 150,000 clones, 80% to 95% recorded once. This material consisted of peripheral blood, taken on day 0 of MenACWY control vaccination. The receptors stem from an adult in good health.

The J gene is TRBJ1-6, the V gene TRBV2; D call uncertain. V was trimmed by 6 bases and J by 10 bases, leaving 25 bases between them. Germline CDR1 is SNHLY and CDR2 is FYNNEI. The CDR3 runs to 17 residues. CDR3 nucleotides: TGTGCCAGCAGGGGTTCCCCCAAAGTGCCGGGTACGTCACCCCTCCACTTT. As protein: CASRGSPKVPGTSPLHF.

The chain is built from TRBV3-1 (or the pseudogene TRBV3-2) and TRBJ1-2, with D perhaps matching TRBD1 (6 bases). The V end lost 1 base, the J end lost 7 bases, and 10 bases lay between the germline ends. Germline lookup yields CDR1 LGHDT and CDR2 YNNKEL (reference sequence). This CDR3 is built from 13 residues. CDR3 protein: CASSQVQGLGYTF. The CDR3 nucleotides read TGTGCCAGCAGCCAAGTTCAGGGGCTTGGCTACACCTTC.

This chain connects TRBV5-1 to TRBJ2-2, with 9 bases fitting TRBD1. V was pared by 0 bases and J by 6 bases, with 0 bases of the junction left unmatched. The CDR3 contains 14 residues. Germline CDR1 and CDR2: SGHRS and YFSETQ. The CDR3 bases are TGCGCCAGCAGCTTGGGACAGGGGGCCGGGGAGCTGTTTTTT. It is translated as CASSLGQGAGELFF.

The J gene is TRBJ2-5, the V gene TRBV15, with D uncertain. The germline CDR1 and CDR2 sequences are LNHNV and YYDKDF (reference sequence). This CDR3 is 15 amino acids long. The ends were cut back, 0 bases at V and 2 bases at J, with 10 bases in the middle. The CDR3 sequence is CATSRDRFSQETQYF. Written as DNA, the CDR3 is TGTGCCACCAGCAGAGATAGGTTCAGTCAAGAGACCCAGTACTTC.

The rearrangement uses TRBV27 and TRBJ1-4, with D unresolved. The germline V gene encodes CDR1 MNHEY and CDR2 SMNVEV (reference sequence). CDR3 length equals 12 residues. The V end lost 6 bases, the J end lost 5 bases, and 7 bases lay between the germline ends. The CDR3: CASSRPNEKLFF. Written as DNA, the CDR3 is TGTGCCAGCAGCCGGCCCAATGAAAAACTGTTTTTT. Full variable domain (outside the CDR3, taken from reference TRBV27 and TRBJ1-4): EAQVTQNPRYLITVTGKKLTVTCSQNMNHEYMSWYRQDPGLGLRQIYYSMNVEVTDKGDVPEGYKVSRKEKRNFPLILESPSPNQTSLYFCASSRPNEKLFFGSGTQLSVL.

J is TRBJ2-4 and V is TRBV6-5, with a possible D match to TRBD2 (6 bases). The germline gives CDR1 MNHEY, CDR2 SVGAGI. This CDR3 is built from 15 residues. Deletions cut 0 bases from V and 2 bases from J, with 8 bases between. The CDR3 DNA reads TGTGCCAGCAGTTACTCGGGGGGATCCAAAAACATTCAGTACTTC. Translation: CASSYSGGSKNIQYF.

The J gene is TRBJ2-5, the V gene TRBV5-4, with 9 bases matching TRBD2. The germline V gene has CDR1 SGHNT and CDR2 YYREEE (reference sequence). The J segment lost 1 base and the V segment lost 0 bases, leaving 4 bases of the junction unmatched. The CDR3 is 16 amino acids. The CDR3 nucleotides read TGTGCCAGCAGCTTGGATCCTAGCGGGGTCCAAGAGACCCAGTACTTC. This codes for CASSLDPSGVQETQYF.

The gene calls are TRBV5-1 and TRBJ2-1; TRBD2 matches 15 bases. The ends lost 0 bases at V and 9 bases at J; junction bases unmatched: 7. Germline V gene data show CDR1 as SGHRS and CDR2 as YFSETQ. The CDR3 runs to 17 residues. In DNA, the CDR3 is TGCGCCAGCAGCTTGGCCGCTGGACTAGCGGGAGGGCCTGAGCAGTTCTTC. Translating gives CASSLAAGLAGGPEQFF. Together with reference TRBV5-1 and TRBJ2-1, the CDR3 gives the full variable domain: KAGVTQTPRYLIKTRGQQVTLSCSPISGHRSVSWYQQTPGQGLQFLFEYFSETQRNKGNFPGRFSGRQFSNSRSEMNVSTLELGDSALYLCASSLAAGLAGGPEQFFGPGTRLTVL.

The chain combines TRBV7-9 with TRBJ1-3; no definite D call. The CDR3 is made up of 14 amino acids. V shed 2 bases and J shed 4 bases, with 9 bases lying between them. The germline V gene encodes CDR1 SEHNR and CDR2 FQNEAQ (reference sequence). The CDR3 DNA follows: TGTGCCAGCAGCTTATCCGGGAACGGAAACACCATATATTTT. Protein sequence: CASSLSGNGNTIYF.

The chain recombines TRBV29-1 with TRBJ1-1, with no clear D. Germline CDR1 and CDR2: SQVTM and ANQGSEA. The CDR3 is made up of 12 amino acids. The V gene lost 7 bases and the J gene lost 5 bases, with 14 bases spanning the gap. The CDR3 here is CSALRGGTEAFF. The DNA of the CDR3 is TGCAGCGCCCTTCGGGGTGGAACTGAAGCTTTCTTT. Full variable domain (missing parts from reference TRBV29-1 and TRBJ1-1): SAVISQKPSRDICQRGTSLTIQCQVDSQVTMMFWYRQQPGQSLTLIATANQGSEATYESGFVIDKFPISRPNLTFSTLTVSNMSPEDSSIYLCSALRGGTEAFFGQGTRLTVV.

The V gene is TRBV18, the J gene TRBJ2-1, with D possibly called TRBD1 or TRBD2 (5 bases each). Trimming cost V 5 bases and J 4 bases, with 9 bases left between them. Germline CDR1 reads KGHSH; CDR2 reads LQKENI. This CDR3 has 13 residues. The CDR3 bases are TGTGCCAGCTCAGGGGGACCTTACAATGAGCAGTTCTTC. The encoded protein is CASSGGPYNEQFF. The variable domain in full, with the rest retrieved from reference TRBV18 and TRBJ2-1, is NAGVMQNPRHLVRRRGQEARLRCSPMKGHSHVYWYRQLPEEGLKFMVYLQKENIIDESGMPKERFSAEFPKEGPSILRIQQVVRGDSAAYFCASSGGPYNEQFFGPGTRLTVL.

This clone was seen a handful of times. The chain carries TRBV4-1 and TRBJ2-1; D not resolved. CDR3 length: 13 residues. The ends were cut back, 4 bases at V and 0 bases at J, with 4 bases in the middle. Germline lookup yields CDR1 MGHRA and CDR2 YSYEKL. The CDR3 sequence is CASSRDSYNEQFF. CDR3 in DNA: TGCGCCAGCAGCCGGGACTCCTACAATGAGCAGTTCTTC.

V is TRBV12-3 or TRBV12-4 and J is TRBJ2-1, with D tentatively TRBD1 (5 bases). V lost 0 bases, J lost 9 bases, and 9 bases lay in between. This CDR3 region has 13 residues. The CDR3 bases are TGTGCCAGCAGTTTAGCGTCAGGGTTTGAGCAGTTCTTC. It specifies CASSLASGFEQFF.

This clone was observed once. The chain joins TRBV6-2 or TRBV6-3 to TRBJ2-7; TRBD2 agrees at 8 bases. This CDR3 spans 15 amino acids. Trimming cost V 6 bases and J 3 bases; bases outside gene matches: 10. Germline values: CDR1 MNHEY, CDR2 SVGEGT. CDR3 amino acids: CASSSIRGLDYEQYF. The CDR3, as DNA: TGTGCCAGCAGCTCAATTCGGGGACTAGACTACGAGCAGTACTTC.

This clone appeared once. The rearrangement joins TRBV5-1 to TRBJ2-1; TRBD2 matches at 16 bases. The CDR3 runs to 17 residues. Trimming cost V 4 bases and J 5 bases; bases outside gene matches: 6. The germline gives CDR1 SGHRS, CDR2 YFSETQ. The CDR3 coding sequence is TGCGCCAGCAGCCTAGGGACTAGCGGGAGGGGCGACAATGAGCAGTTCTTC. Protein: CASSLGTSGRGDNEQFF.

The chain has TRBV29-1 and TRBJ1-1; D is unresolved. The germline V gene encodes CDR1 SQVTM and CDR2 ANQGSEA. The CDR3 sequence is 11 residues long. Trimming took 7 bases from V and 10 from J, leaving 16 bases between them. CDR3 in amino acids: CSALRTELAFF. Here the CDR3 DNA reads TGCAGCGCCCTACGGACGGAGTTAGCTTTCTTT.

The chain couples TRBV12-3 or TRBV12-4 to TRBJ1-5; the D is unclear. CDR3 size: 13 residues. Trimming left V 7 bases short and J 5 bases short, with 12 bases between. The CDR3, as DNA: TGTGCCAGCACCTCAGATGCTCATCAGCCCCAGCATTTT. Translation: CASTSDAHQPQHF.

The genes are TRBV10-2 and TRBJ2-2, with D unclear. CDR1 is WSHSY, CDR2 SAAADI, per germline. V dropped 2 bases and J dropped 1 base, with 5 bases sitting between them. The CDR3 covers 14 residues. The CDR3 protein is CASSEAVNTGELFF. In nucleotides, the CDR3 is TGCGCCAGCAGTGAGGCGGTGAACACCGGGGAGCTGTTTTTT.

The genes are TRBV4-3 and TRBJ2-5; D is unclear. CDR3 length: 15 amino acids. Looked up from germline, CDR1 is LGHNA and CDR2 is YSLEER. The V end lost 1 base, the J end lost 0 bases, and 9 bases lay between the germline ends. CDR3 nucleotides: TGCGCCAGCAGCCAAGGAGTGGCATACCAAGAGACCCAGTACTTC. Encoded protein: CASSQGVAYQETQYF.

The CDR3 sequence: CASSHQAGGTTDTQYF. DNA for the CDR3: TGCGCCAGCAGTCATCAAGCGGGGGGAACCACAGATACGCAGTATTTT. The chain is built from TRBV23-1 and TRBJ2-3; 9 bases are a match to TRBD2. TRBV23-1 is an open reading frame, and its role is uncertain. V was pared by 3 bases and J by 2 bases, with 6 bases of the junction left unmatched. The CDR3 length is 16 residues.

V is TRBV9 and J is TRBJ1-3, with D unclear. Per the germline V gene, CDR1 is SGDLS and CDR2 is YYNGEE. This CDR3 spans 15 amino acids. Trimming stripped 0 bases from V and 2 bases from J, with 9 bases between. This chain's CDR3 is CASSVEVTAGNTIYF. Written as DNA, the CDR3 is TGTGCCAGCAGCGTAGAAGTGACCGCTGGAAACACCATATATTTT.

The chain couples TRBV7-9 to TRBJ1-1; D is uncertain. Germline-derived CDR1 and CDR2 are SEHNR and FQNEAQ (reference sequence). Trimming removed 1 base from V and 5 bases from J, with 14 bases in between. The CDR3 consists of 15 residues. The CDR3 loop reads CASSLGSIRGTEAFF. The CDR3 region has the DNA TGTGCCAGCAGCTTAGGATCCATCCGAGGGACTGAAGCTTTCTTT.

The V call is TRBV4-1, the J call TRBJ1-4; 7 bases line up with TRBD1. J lost 5 bases, V lost 4 bases, and 7 bases had no gene match. The CDR3 sequence is 15 residues long. Germline V gene sequence: CDR1 MGHRA, CDR2 YSYEKL. The CDR3 reads CASSLEGQPNEKLFF. The CDR3 DNA is TGCGCCAGCAGCCTAGAGGGACAGCCGAATGAAAAACTGTTTTTT.